This record covers a single T cell receptor (beta chain). The sample comes from a study of blood T cell repertoires in COVID-19. As for the study in general: PBMCs, B-cell-depleted T cells, or T cells were the source of the cDNA or gDNA that made up the material.

Profiling relied on immunoSEQ multiplex PCR, and the TCRdb table lists in-frame clones only, not all of them. This table has hundreds of thousands of clones, roughly 90% appearing once. Input material: peripheral blood. This TCR derives from a woman in her twenties or thirties with COVID-19, enrolled during active disease.

The CDR3 protein is CASSSRATEAFF. CDR3 nucleotide sequence: TGCGCCAGCAGCTCGCGAGCGACTGAAGCTTTCTTT. J is TRBJ1-1 and V is TRBV5-1; no clear D. Germline V CDR1 and CDR2: SGHRS, YFSETQ. CDR3 size: 12 residues. Trimming took 3 bases from V and 5 from J, leaving 8 bases between them.